In this sample, the clone carrying this TCR beta chain turned up many times. Antigen specificity is unknown. Between the trimmed V and J ends, which lost 3 bases and 4 bases, there was a span of 8 bases. Germline CDR1 SGHTS, CDR2 YDEGEE. There are 12 residues in the CDR3. This entry comes from a study of T-cell reconstitution after alpha-beta-depleted transplantation in children. Study-level findings and limits: Several hundred expanded graft clones reportedly gave rise to the alpha-beta T cells present about two months after transplant. Surviving thymic progenitors and recipient T cells were the source of high TCRbeta diversity at day 60 in some patients. At one year after transplant, newly produced T cells mostly accounted for T-cell counts and diversity.

Preparation of the TCRbeta library was carried out with unique molecular identifiers. TCRdb reprocessed the PCR reads via MiXCR and lists one record per CDR3 protein. The repertoire holds 250,000 to 300,000 distinct CDR3 sequences, with about a tenth as singletons. This chain links TRBV5-8 with TRBJ2-7; D possibly uses TRBD1 or TRBD2 (5 bases each). This clonotype was sampled from a boy in the first two years of life with acute myeloid leukemia, due to receive a stem cell transplant. The sequences come from PBMCs, collected before TCRalphabeta/CD19-depleted stem cell transplant. Written as DNA, the CDR3 is TGTGCCAGCAGCTGGGGGAAGTACGAGCAGTACTTC. This gives the protein CASSWGKYEQYF.